The present T cell receptor (beta chain) was sequenced within a study of blood T cell repertoires in COVID-19. Overall study context: COVID-19 samples from acute and convalescent phases originated in the United States, Italy and Spain. PBMCs, B-cell-depleted T cells, or T cells were the source of the cDNA or gDNA that made up the material.

As originally analysed: Estimation of nucleated cell counts relied on the amplification of reference gene primers. The table came from immunoSEQ multiplex PCR; TCRdb's copy has only in-frame clones and leaves some out. That table furnishes V, J and clone size, whereas the DNA furnished D and trimming. Altogether around 300,000 clones are present, 83% being singletons, with the ten largest covering roughly 9.4%. The CDR3 length is 12 residues. Trimming pared 5 bases from V and 0 bases from J, leaving 6 bases between. Germline lookup yields CDR1 SQVTM and CDR2 ANQGSEA. This clone appeared many times. V gene TRBV29-1 combines with J gene TRBJ2-3, with no clear D. The specimen was peripheral blood. The TCR originated in a woman between 50 and 59 years old who had recovered from COVID-19. This CDR3 is CSVTESTDTQYF. The CDR3 nucleotides read TGCAGCGTTACAGAAAGCACAGATACGCAGTATTTT.